This passage covers 28 T cell receptor beta chains from one sample sequenced in a study of blood T cell repertoires in COVID-19. Clones were read by immunoSEQ multiplex PCR, and TCRdb kept only the in-frame ones, dropping some. The sample records 35,000 to 50,000 clones, around 90% being singletons. Sequencing was carried out using peripheral blood. The source of these receptors is a man between 60 and 75 years old with active COVID-19.

Remarks on this clone: Other nucleotide sequences in the sample specify the same CDR3. The J gene is TRBJ2-3, the V gene TRBV30, with no clear D. The V and J ends lost 0 bases and 1 base respectively, with 5 bases between them. The CDR3 length is 13 residues. Per germline, CDR1 GTSNPN and CDR2 SVGIG (reference sequence). The CDR3 loop reads CAWSVRGTDTQYF. In DNA, the CDR3 is TGTGCCTGGAGTGTACGGGGCACAGATACGCAGTATTTT.

The chain recombines TRBV27 with TRBJ1-4, with a tentative D call TRBD1 (5 bases). In germline, CDR1 is MNHEY, CDR2 SMNVEV (reference sequence). V lost 6 bases and J lost 5, with 13 bases in between. This CDR3 has 14 amino acids. CDR3 DNA: TGTGCCAGCAGCAAAAACAGGACCAATGAAAAACTGTTTTTT. Its translation: CASSKNRTNEKLFF.

A few counts support this clone. The V gene is TRBV7-2, the J gene TRBJ1-2; D unresolved. This CDR3 has 11 residues. CDR1 is SGHTA, CDR2 FQGNSA, per germline. The V end was cut by 3 bases, the J end by 4 bases, with 3 bases between. CDR3 bases: TGTGCCAGCAGCTTGAGCTATGGCTACACCTTC. Its protein is CASSLSYGYTF. Together with reference TRBV7-2 and TRBJ1-2, the CDR3 gives the full variable domain: GAGVSQSPSNKVTEKGKDVELRCDPISGHTALYWYRQSLGQGLEFLIYFQGNSAPDKSGLPSDRFSAERTGGSVSTLTIQRTQQEDSAVYLCASSLSYGYTFGSGTRLTVV.

This clone was counted once. This chain uses TRBV20-1 with TRBJ2-1, with 8 bases aligning to TRBD2. The CDR3 length is 15 residues. Trimming removed 3 bases from V and 7 bases from J; junction bases left unmatched: 11. Germline-derived CDR1 and CDR2 are DFQATT and SNEGSKA (reference sequence). The CDR3 DNA reads TGCAGTGCTAGTAATCCCCGGGAGGGCCGGAATGAGCAGTTCTTC. Translation gives CSASNPREGRNEQFF.

V usage is TRBV11-2 and J usage is TRBJ2-3; a weak D match, TRBD2 (6 bases). This CDR3 has 14 residues. The V end lost 5 bases, the J end lost 6 bases, and 15 bases lay between the germline ends. The germline V gene has CDR1 SGHAT and CDR2 FQNNGV. The chain's CDR3 is CASSDRDFRDTQYF. The CDR3 region has the DNA TGTGCCAGCAGCGACCGGGACTTTCGGGATACGCAGTATTTT.

This rearrangement joins TRBV5-1 to TRBJ1-4; 8 positions match TRBD1. The trim removed 4 bases at V and 5 bases at J, leaving 4 bases unmatched. The CDR3 is 14 residues long. Germline V gives CDR1 SGHRS, CDR2 YFSETQ. The CDR3 region is CASSEDRANEKLFF. DNA for the CDR3: TGCGCCAGCAGCGAGGACAGGGCGAATGAAAAACTGTTTTTT. The variable domain in full, with the rest retrieved from reference TRBV5-1 and TRBJ1-4, is KAGVTQTPRYLIKTRGQQVTLSCSPISGHRSVSWYQQTPGQGLQFLFEYFSETQRNKGNFPGRFSGRQFSNSRSEMNVSTLELGDSALYLCASSEDRANEKLFFGSGTQLSVL.

The chain recombines TRBV30 with TRBJ2-1; 9 bases match TRBD2. Germline-derived CDR1 and CDR2 are GTSNPN and SVGIG (reference sequence). V dropped 1 base and J dropped 3; count of bases not matched to a gene: 4. The CDR3 is 15 residues long. The CDR3 loop reads CAWSGVAGVYNEQFF. The CDR3 DNA reads as TGTGCCTGGAGTGGAGTAGCGGGAGTCTACAATGAGCAGTTCTTC.

J is TRBJ1-2 and V is TRBV4-1; the match to TRBD1 covers 8 bases. Germline CDR1 reads MGHRA; CDR2 reads YSYEKL. J lost 5 bases, V lost 0 bases, and 8 bases had no gene match. This CDR3 is built from 16 residues. CDR3 sequence (DNA): TGCGCCAGCAGCCAAGATGCGGGACAGGTCTCTTATGGCTACACCTTC. Translating gives CASSQDAGQVSYGYTF.

This chain joins TRBV9 and TRBJ2-5; tentative D call: TRBD2 (6 bases). Per germline, CDR1 SGDLS and CDR2 YYNGEE. The CDR3 sequence is 15 residues long. Between the trimmed V and J ends, which lost 0 bases and 6 bases, there was a span of 15 bases. The CDR3 is CASSVGDSARKTQYF. CDR3 in DNA: TGTGCCAGCAGCGTAGGGGACTCGGCGAGGAAGACCCAGTACTTC.

CDR3 DNA: TGTGCCATCAGTAAAGCGACAGGGGAGGATGGCTACACCTTC. Protein sequence: CAISKATGEDGYTF. The rearrangement joins TRBV10-3 to TRBJ1-2; 8 positions match TRBD1. Germline CDR1 ENHRY, CDR2 SYGVKD. With 5 bases clipped from V and 6 bases from J, the junction kept 8 bases outside the gene matches. The CDR3 consists of 14 residues.

This clone was recorded only once. This chain links TRBV30 with TRBJ2-1, with 7 bases that match TRBD1. The germline gives CDR1 GTSNPN, CDR2 SVGIG (reference sequence). The CDR3 extends over 13 amino acids. V trimming: 4 bases; J trimming: 7 bases; junction bases outside the gene matches: 7. CDR3 sequence (DNA): TGTGCCTGGAACATGGGACAGCCAAATGAGCAGTTCTTC. Encoded protein: CAWNMGQPNEQFF.

The rearrangement uses TRBV11-2 and TRBJ2-1; TRBD1 matches 8 bases. Germline trimming cut 1 base from V and 7 bases from J; bases unmatched to any gene: 6. The length of the CDR3 is 15 residues. Germline CDR1 reads SGHAT; CDR2 reads FQNNGV. CDR3 in amino acids: CASSLVPGGMNEQFF. For the CDR3, the DNA is TGTGCCAGCAGCTTAGTTCCAGGGGGCATGAATGAGCAGTTCTTC.

The chain carries TRBV7-3 and TRBJ2-1; 9 nucleotides agree with TRBD1. V dropped 4 bases and J dropped 10; count of bases not matched to a gene: 11. The CDR3 is 15 amino acids. CDR1 SGHTA and CDR2 FQGTGA come from the germline V gene. In DNA, the CDR3 is TGTGCCAGCAGCTCGTTACCGGGACAGGGAATGGAGCAGTTCTTC. Translated: CASSSLPGQGMEQFF.

This CDR3 reads CASSLVSGAEGQPQHF. Here the CDR3 DNA reads TGTGCCAGCAGCTTAGTATCAGGGGCGGAAGGGCAGCCCCAGCATTTT. The J gene is TRBJ1-5, the V gene TRBV7-8; a possible D gene is TRBD1 (6 bases). The germline V gene has CDR1 SGHVS and CDR2 FQNEAQ. This CDR3 has 16 residues. Trimming stripped 1 base from V and 7 bases from J, with 17 bases between.

V is TRBV7-3 and J is TRBJ2-2; 7 nucleotides line up with TRBD1. V shed 5 bases, J shed 1 base, and the junction held 7 bases outside the gene matches. Germline lookup yields CDR1 SGHTA and CDR2 FQGTGA. The CDR3 loop spans 16 amino acids. The CDR3 here is CASSPRQGWNTGELFF. CDR3 DNA: TGTGCCAGCAGCCCCCGACAGGGCTGGAACACCGGGGAGCTGTTTTTT.

CDR3 sequence reads: CASSFPGTGIYEQYF. The CDR3 DNA reads TGTGCCAGCAGTTTCCCCGGGACAGGGATCTACGAGCAGTACTTC. The J gene is TRBJ2-7, the V gene TRBV28; 9 positions agree with TRBD1. V was pared by 3 bases and J by 3 bases, with 6 bases of the junction left unmatched. This CDR3 contains 15 residues. CDR1 and CDR2 from the germline V gene are MDHEN and SYDVKM.

Turning to this clone: The junction departs from the called germline gene at one end, perhaps through a read error. The chain recombines TRBV25-1 with TRBJ2-7, with 9 bases matching TRBD1. The CDR3 covers 13 residues. CDR1 and CDR2 (germline): MGHDK, SYGVNS. The CDR3 sequence is CASSLAGTGYNFF. The CDR3 nucleotides are TGTGCCAGCAGCCTTGCCGGGACAGGGTATAACTTCTTC.

The chain recombines TRBV19 with TRBJ1-2; 7 nucleotides agree with TRBD1. Germline lookup yields CDR1 LNHDA and CDR2 SQIVND (reference sequence). Trimming cost V 4 bases and J 6 bases; bases outside gene matches: 8. The CDR3 covers 14 residues. CDR3 amino acids: CASSTTGTSDGYTF. The CDR3 bases are TGTGCCAGTAGTACGACAGGGACGTCGGATGGCTACACCTTC.

The chain recombines TRBV11-2 with TRBJ2-3, with D possibly matching TRBD2 (6 bases). The germline V gene encodes CDR1 SGHAT and CDR2 FQNNGV. CDR3 length: 16 residues. Trimming cost V 5 bases and J 1 base, with 16 bases left between them. The CDR3 nucleotides read TGTGCCAGCAGCCCTCCCTACGGCGGGGGCACAGATACGCAGTATTTT. Protein product: CASSPPYGGGTDTQYF.

The chain is built from TRBV27 and TRBJ1-5; D may be TRBD1 (6 bases). Trimming removed 1 base at V and 4 bases at J, with 14 bases between. In germline, CDR1 is MNHEY, CDR2 SMNVEV (reference sequence). This CDR3 is 16 amino acids long. DNA of the CDR3: TGTGCCAGCAGTTTATACTCACAGGGAGAGAATCAGCCCCAGCATTTT. It specifies CASSLYSQGENQPQHF.

This clone has a handful of counts. As DNA, the CDR3 is TGTGCCTGGAGTAGCGGGGCCTACGAGCAGTACTTC. Its translation is CAWSSGAYEQYF. The V and J genes are TRBV30 and TRBJ2-7, with 7 bases that match TRBD2. Germline CDR1 GTSNPN, CDR2 SVGIG (reference sequence). The CDR3 consists of 12 residues. V lost 2 bases, J lost 2 bases, and 0 bases stayed unmatched.

The V gene is TRBV25-1, the J gene TRBJ2-7; TRBD2 matches 10 bases. From germline, CDR1 is MGHDK and CDR2 SYGVNS. This CDR3 is built from 14 residues. Losses at the gene ends were 3 bases for V and 7 bases for J; bases not matched to a gene: 6. Written as DNA, the CDR3 is TGTGCCAGCAGTGAGGCTAGCGGGAGAGGGGAGCAGTACTTC. It is translated as CASSEASGRGEQYF.

This rearrangement joins TRBV2 to TRBJ2-1, with 7 bases that match TRBD2. Germline loops: CDR1 SNHLY, CDR2 FYNNEI. With 1 base clipped from V and 7 bases from J, the junction kept 7 bases outside the gene matches. This CDR3 has 15 residues. The CDR3 sequence: CASSEEGRERNEQFF. In DNA form, the CDR3 reads TGTGCCAGCAGTGAAGAGGGGCGGGAGAGGAATGAGCAGTTCTTC.

In this sample, this clone turned up once. The V gene is TRBV7-3, the J gene TRBJ2-1, with 8 bases identical to TRBD2. V shed 8 bases and J 5 bases; nucleotides not matched to a gene: 11. Germline CDR1 is SGHTA and CDR2 is FQGTGA. The CDR3 sequence is 15 residues long. The CDR3 DNA sequence: TGTGCCAGCCGCCCCCCCGGACTAGCTAACAATGAGCAGTTCTTC. This codes for CASRPPGLANNEQFF.

The CDR3 DNA reads TGCGCCAGCGCTACTCCCGGGACAGGGGGCTACGAGCAGTACTTC. As protein: CASATPGTGGYEQYF. The V call is TRBV10-1, the J call TRBJ2-7; 11 bases are a match to TRBD1. Unmatched junction bases numbered 9, after V lost 8 bases and J lost 3 bases. Germline-derived CDR1 and CDR2 are WNHNN and SYGVQD (reference sequence). The CDR3 sequence is 15 residues long.

This clone appeared a single time. V gene TRBV18 combines with J gene TRBJ2-1, with 13 bases identical to TRBD2. Germline V gives CDR1 KGHSH, CDR2 LQKENI. The CDR3 extends over 15 amino acids. V was clipped by 5 bases and J by 8 bases; unmatched bases: 6. The CDR3 loop reads CASSSGLAGAYEQFF. CDR3 nucleotides: TGTGCCAGCTCATCAGGACTAGCGGGAGCTTATGAGCAGTTCTTC.

This sequence joins TRBV5-1 and TRBJ2-4; tentative D call: TRBD2 (5 bases). The CDR3 has 13 residues. From germline, CDR1 is SGHRS and CDR2 YFSETQ. The V and J ends lost 5 bases and 8 bases respectively, with 14 bases between them. The CDR3 region is CASSLEYGDIQYF. CDR3 coding DNA: TGCGCCAGCAGTCTCGAGTACGGGGACATTCAGTACTTC.

The gene calls are TRBV3-1 (or the pseudogene TRBV3-2) and TRBJ1-2, with 7 nucleotides matching TRBD1. Germline CDR1 and CDR2: LGHDT and YNNKEL (reference sequence). The CDR3 extends over 13 amino acids. J was trimmed by 6 bases and V by 3 bases; bases with no gene match: 4. CDR3 sequence reads: CASSQEQGNGYTF. The CDR3 bases are TGTGCCAGCAGCCAGGAACAGGGGAATGGCTACACCTTC.